This T cell receptor (beta chain) emerged from a study of blood T cell repertoires in COVID-19. Per the germline V gene, CDR1 is KGHDR and CDR2 is SFDVKD. Between the trimmed V and J ends, which lost 5 bases and 3 bases, there was a span of 12 bases. The CDR3 length is 14 residues. The protocol was immunoSEQ multiplex PCR, while the TCRdb copy is restricted to in-frame clones and leaves out a portion. The data contain tens of thousands of clones, roughly 90% of them seen just once; the ten biggest clones take up 28%. V gene TRBV24-1 combines with J gene TRBJ2-5; D possibly corresponds to TRBD1 (5 bases). The sequence came from a woman over 75 with acute or convalescent COVID-19. The material sequenced was peripheral blood. CDR3 DNA sequence: TGTGCCACCAGTGCGGCTCGGACAAAAGAGACCCAGTACTTC. It translates to CATSAARTKETQYF.